The source of this TCR beta chain is a study of shared T cell receptors in the human thymus. Generated by immunoSEQ multiplex PCR, the TCRdb table keeps only in-frame clones and is missing some. This sample has more than 550,000 clones; approximately 85% occur once, and the top ten carry around 0.0094%. CDR1 and CDR2 (germline): SGDLS, YYNGEE. V was pared by 4 bases and J by 1 base, with 13 bases of the junction left unmatched. The CDR3 has 19 residues. This sample also belongs to another study, concerning human thymus T cells. From that second work: Corrective surgery for congenital heart defects was being performed on the healthy Finnish infants who were the donors. Thymus tissue for the work was resected from patients undergoing corrective heart surgery. Gene usage (both V and J) appeared biased in thymic and blood repertoires. Related studies found that unrelated individuals share highly overlapping thymic repertoires.

The clonotype was recovered from a girl less than two years old with a congenital heart defect. Input material: thymocytes. This chain joins TRBV9 and TRBJ2-1, with 11 bases that match TRBD2. This CDR3 reads CASSFPTSGDGRSYNEQFF. The DNA of the CDR3 is TGTGCCAGCAGCTTCCCGACTAGCGGGGACGGAAGGTCCTACAATGAGCAGTTCTTC.